Below are 21 T cell receptor beta chains sequenced from a single sample in a study of technical replicates of blood from a few donors. Sequencing used immunoSEQ multiplex PCR; TCRdb keeps in-frame clones, though not all of them. Of 55,000 to 75,000 clones listed, 92% are singletons. Sequenced input: T cells isolated from PBMCs. The receptors shown here come from a human donor in good health.

The count of this clone is one. The chain links TRBV18 to TRBJ2-7; D uncertain. Per the germline V gene, CDR1 is KGHSH and CDR2 is LQKENI. V lost 0 bases and J lost 5, with 5 bases in between. The CDR3 spans 12 residues. CDR3 sequence: CASSPPSNEQYF. The CDR3 DNA reads as TGTGCCAGCTCACCACCGTCTAACGAGCAGTACTTC. The full variable domain, its missing parts supplied by reference TRBV18 and TRBJ2-7, is NAGVMQNPRHLVRRRGQEARLRCSPMKGHSHVYWYRQLPEEGLKFMVYLQKENIIDESGMPKERFSAEFPKEGPSILRIQQVVRGDSAAYFCASSPPSNEQYFGPGTRLTVT.

The V and J genes are TRBV5-1 and TRBJ1-1, with no clear D. Trimming shortened V by 0 bases and J by 3 bases, and 6 bases separated the two germline ends. The CDR3 sequence is 13 residues long. Germline CDR1 reads SGHRS; CDR2 reads YFSETQ. The CDR3 DNA is TGCGCCAGCAGCTTGGACAGCTACACTGAAGCTTTCTTT. Its translation: CASSLDSYTEAFF.

This chain uses TRBV5-1 with TRBJ2-1; 7 bases agree with TRBD2. This CDR3 comprises 15 residues. J lost 8 bases, V lost 2 bases, and 10 bases had no gene match. Germline loops: CDR1 SGHRS, CDR2 YFSETQ. The chain's CDR3 is CASSLVWSGGDEQFF. CDR3 DNA sequence: TGCGCCAGCAGCTTAGTCTGGAGTGGGGGGGATGAGCAGTTCTTC.

V usage is TRBV15 and J usage is TRBJ2-3; D is unresolved. Trimming shortened V by 0 bases and J by 2 bases, and 12 bases separated the two germline ends. Germline CDR1 is LNHNV and CDR2 is YYDKDF (reference sequence). CDR3 size: 16 residues. CDR3 amino acids: CATSRDLADATDTQYF. For the CDR3, the DNA is TGTGCCACCAGCAGAGATTTGGCAGATGCCACAGATACGCAGTATTTT. Full variable domain (rest looked up from reference TRBV15 and TRBJ2-3): DAMVIQNPRYQVTQFGKPVTLSCSQTLNHNVMYWYQQKSSQAPKLLFHYYDKDFNNEADTPDNFQSRRPNTSFCFLDIRSPGLGDTAMYLCATSRDLADATDTQYFGPGTRLTVL.

V usage is TRBV5-4 and J usage is TRBJ1-1, with D possibly TRBD1 on 5 matching bases. Trimming removed 3 bases at V and 5 bases at J, with 8 bases between. The CDR3 extends over 12 amino acids. Looked up from germline, CDR1 is SGHNT and CDR2 is YYREEE (reference sequence). The CDR3 sequence is CASSWAGTEAFF. CDR3 nucleotides: TGTGCCAGCAGCTGGGCAGGGACTGAAGCTTTCTTT. Together with reference TRBV5-4 and TRBJ1-1, the CDR3 gives the full variable domain: ETGVTQSPTHLIKTRGQQVTLRCSSQSGHNTVSWYQQALGQGPQFIFQYYREEENGRGNFPPRFSGLQFPNYSSELNVNALELDDSALYLCASSWAGTEAFFGQGTRLTVV.

The rearrangement joins TRBV7-2 to TRBJ2-5, with 9 nucleotides matching TRBD1. This CDR3 has 15 residues. V shed 7 bases, J shed 5 bases, and the junction held 11 bases outside the gene matches. Germline V lookup: CDR1 SGHTA, CDR2 FQGNSA. The CDR3 loop reads CASKQTGGVYETQYF. The CDR3 DNA sequence: TGTGCCAGCAAGCAGACAGGGGGTGTCTATGAGACCCAGTACTTC.

The chain is built from TRBV29-1 and TRBJ2-1; 9 nucleotides line up with TRBD2. The CDR3 runs to 10 residues. CDR1 and CDR2 (germline): SQVTM, ANQGSEA. In DNA form, the CDR3 reads TGCTTAGCGGGGGACAATGAGCAGTTCTTC. Translated: CLAGDNEQFF.

CDR3 protein: CASSSYRGAETQYF. CDR3 in DNA: TGTGCCAGCAGTTCCTATCGGGGGGCGGAGACCCAGTACTTC. V gene TRBV7-6 combines with J gene TRBJ2-5; a weak D match, TRBD2 (7 bases). Trimming removed 6 bases from V and 5 bases from J, with 16 bases in between. CDR1 is SGHVS and CDR2 is FNYEAQ in the germline V gene. This CDR3 spans 14 amino acids.

The CDR3 spells CASNGGFGSYEQYF. In DNA, the CDR3 is TGTGCCAGCAATGGGGGGTTTGGGTCCTACGAGCAGTACTTC. J is TRBJ2-7 and V is TRBV5-5, with D maybe TRBD2 (6 bases). The V and J ends lost 6 bases and 1 base respectively, with 14 bases between them. This CDR3 has 14 residues. The germline V gene has CDR1 SGHKS and CDR2 YYEKEE (reference sequence).

The chain is built from TRBV7-2 and TRBJ1-2; 8 nucleotides line up with TRBD1. Germline V gene lookup returns CDR1 SGHTA and CDR2 FQGNSA. With V trimmed by 5 bases and J by 13 bases, 6 bases remained unmatched. The CDR3 is 11 amino acids. CDR3: CASSEGQACTF. The CDR3, as DNA: TGTGCCAGCAGCGAGGGACAGGCCTGCACCTTC. The full variable domain, with the rest looked up from reference TRBV7-2 and TRBJ1-2, is GAGVSQSPSNKVTEKGKDVELRCDPISGHTALYWYRQSLGQGLEFLIYFQGNSAPDKSGLPSDRFSAERTGGSVSTLTIQRTQQEDSAVYLCASSEGQACTFGSGTRLTVV.

The chain has TRBV30 and TRBJ1-2; 8 bases line up with TRBD1. This CDR3 region has 17 residues. Losses at the gene ends were 1 base for V and 7 bases for J; bases not matched to a gene: 17. CDR1 is GTSNPN, CDR2 SVGIG, per germline (reference sequence). CDR3 amino acids: CAWSDPRWAGQGSGYTF. The CDR3 DNA reads as TGTGCCTGGAGTGATCCGAGATGGGCTGGACAGGGATCTGGCTACACCTTC.

The chain has TRBV14 and TRBJ2-1, with D possibly matching TRBD1 (5 bases). The germline V and J ends were trimmed by 6 bases and 8 bases, with 26 bases remaining between them. The CDR3 totals 17 residues. Per the germline V gene, CDR1 is SGHDN and CDR2 is FVKESK. In nucleotides, the CDR3 is TGTGCCAGCAGTCTATTCGAAGGGGCCCTCCCGAAGGATGAGCAGTTCTTC. Protein: CASSLFEGALPKDEQFF. The full variable domain, its missing parts supplied by reference TRBV14 and TRBJ2-1, is EAGVTQFPSHSVIEKGQTVTLRCDPISGHDNLYWYRRVMGKEIKFLLHFVKESKQDESGMPNNRFLAERTGGTYSTLKVQPAELEDSGVYFCASSLFEGALPKDEQFFGPGTRLTVL.

This chain joins TRBV27 and TRBJ1-1, with 7 bases matching TRBD1. V lost 5 bases and J lost 0; bases outside the gene matches: 9. The CDR3 consists of 16 residues. Germline CDR1 reads MNHEY; CDR2 reads SMNVEV (reference sequence). CDR3 coding DNA: TGTGCCAGCAGTCTAGGGGACAGTCCCTTGAACACTGAAGCTTTCTTT. Its translation is CASSLGDSPLNTEAFF.

This chain connects TRBV6-5 to TRBJ1-2, with TRBD1 identical over 7 bases. This CDR3 has 13 residues. CDR1 MNHEY and CDR2 SVGAGI come from the germline V gene. The trim removed 5 bases at V and 5 bases at J, leaving 5 bases unmatched. The CDR3 coding sequence is TGTGCCAGCAGTAGACAGGGTTATTATGGCTACACCTTC. This codes for CASSRQGYYGYTF.

A word on this clone: One end of the junction varies from germline; a read error may be responsible. The V and J genes are TRBV7-7 and TRBJ2-2; TRBD2 matches 8 bases. The CDR3 spans 15 residues. Germline CDR1 is SSHAT and CDR2 is FNYEAQ (reference sequence). This CDR3 is CASSFGLANTGELFF. DNA for the CDR3: TGTGCTAGCAGCTTCGGACTAGCAAACACCGGGGAGCTGTTTTTT.

The chain carries TRBV9 and TRBJ2-2; the match to TRBD2 covers 12 bases. Germline trimming cut 1 base from V and 2 bases from J; bases unmatched to any gene: 3. The length of the CDR3 is 17 residues. Germline V lookup: CDR1 SGDLS, CDR2 YYNGEE. As DNA, the CDR3 is TGTGCCAGCAGCGTAAGACTAGCGGGAGACAACACCGGGGAGCTGTTTTTT. As protein: CASSVRLAGDNTGELFF. Drawing the rest from reference TRBV9 and TRBJ2-2, the complete variable domain is DSGVTQTPKHLITATGQRVTLRCSPRSGDLSVYWYQQSLDQGLQFLIQYYNGEERAKGNILERFSAQQFPDLHSELNLSSLELGDSALYFCASSVRLAGDNTGELFFGEGSRLTVL.

CDR3 nucleotides: TGTGCCAGCAGGGACAGGGGGGCCCTAGCGGGGAGTTCCGGGGCCAACGTCCTGACTTTC. It is translated as CASRDRGALAGSSGANVLTF. The V gene is TRBV2, the J gene TRBJ2-6, with D maybe TRBD1 (10 bases). The CDR3 runs to 20 residues. Germline V CDR1 and CDR2: SNHLY, FYNNEI. The V gene lost 6 bases and the J gene lost 4 bases, with 28 bases spanning the gap.

The chain joins TRBV19 to TRBJ1-5; D remains ambiguous. In germline, CDR1 is LNHDA, CDR2 SQIVND (reference sequence). V lost 3 bases and J 7 bases, leaving 10 bases between the germline ends. CDR3 length equals 13 residues. CDR3 amino acids: CASSIYLSQPQHF. CDR3 in DNA: TGTGCCAGTAGTATCTACTTATCACAGCCCCAGCATTTT. Combining the CDR3 with reference TRBV19 and TRBJ1-5 gives the whole variable domain DGGITQSPKYLFRKEGQNVTLSCEQNLNHDAMYWYRQDPGQGLRLIYYSQIVNDFQKGDIAEGYSVSREKKESFPLTVTSAQKNPTAFYLCASSIYLSQPQHFGDGTRLSIL.

The chain carries TRBV2 and TRBJ2-1; weak D call: TRBD1 (5 bases). Between the trimmed V and J ends, which lost 3 bases and 5 bases, there was a span of 11 bases. The CDR3 has 14 amino acids. Germline V lookup: CDR1 SNHLY, CDR2 FYNNEI. The CDR3 region is CASSDLDTDNEQFF. DNA of the CDR3: TGTGCCAGCAGTGATTTGGACACCGACAATGAGCAGTTCTTC.

Worth noting for this clone: One end of the junction is discordant with germline, which a read error may explain. The chain links TRBV7-9 to TRBJ2-1; 7 nucleotides match TRBD1. The CDR3 totals 16 residues. The germline V gene encodes CDR1 SEHNR and CDR2 FQNEAQ (reference sequence). CDR3 nucleotides: TGTGCCAGCATAGTCCCCGGGACAGTTAGAGAAGATGAGCAGCTCTTC. Translated: CASIVPGTVREDEQLF.

The V and J genes are TRBV6-6 and TRBJ2-7; 8 bases match TRBD1. The trim removed 2 bases at V and 3 bases at J, leaving 3 bases unmatched. The CDR3 loop spans 14 amino acids. CDR1 MNHNY and CDR2 SVGAGI come from the germline V gene (reference sequence). This CDR3 is CASSYVGTGYEQYF. In DNA form, the CDR3 reads TGTGCCAGCAGTTACGTAGGGACAGGCTACGAGCAGTACTTC.